A selection of T cell receptor beta chains follows, all from one sample in a study of CD8 T cells in ankylosing spondylitis. In TCRdb, the 5' RACE reads were re-called with MiXCR into one record per CDR3 protein. The sample has 100,000 or so distinct CDR3 sequences; just under 9% are singletons. Sequencing was carried out using blood, either unsorted or a sorted T cell fraction (not recorded which). All receptors derive from a male donor with ankylosing spondylitis. The CDR3 runs from the conserved cysteine through the conserved F or W. A D gene is named only where the DNA matches it firmly. Clone size is stated in some rows and not others, as once, few, many or a class when expanded.

d_gene | abundance | j_gene | v_gene | CDR3aa | CDR3nt
. | many | TRBJ2-2 | TRBV10-1 | CASSRTGIEAGELFF | TGCGCCAGCAGCCGTACAGGGATTGAAGCCGGGGAGCTGTTTTTT
. | few | TRBJ2-2 | TRBV30 | CAWSVGAGELFF | TGTGCCTGGAGTGTAGGGGCCGGGGAGCTGTTTTTT
. | many | TRBJ2-1 | TRBV20-1 | CSGGSYNEQFF | TGCAGCGGGGGCTCCTACAATGAGCAGTTCTTC
. | many | TRBJ2-3 | TRBV13 | CASSSGSDTQYF | TGTGCCAGCAGCTCAGGGTCAGATACGCAGTATTTT
TRBD2 | . | TRBJ2-7 | TRBV13 | CASSLAGEISYEQYF | TGTGCCAGCAGTCTAGCGGGAGAAATTTCCTACGAGCAGTACTTC
TRBD1 | few | TRBJ2-1 | TRBV6-2/TRBV6-3 | CASSYGTGYNEQFF | TGTGCCAGCAGCTACGGGACAGGCTACAATGAGCAGTTCTTC
TRBD2 | . | TRBJ2-3 | TRBV4-1 | CASSQARDYQYF | TGCGCCAGCAGCCAAGCTCGGGACTATCAATACTTT
. | . | TRBJ2-2 | TRBV24-1 | CATSVSGELFF | TGTGCCACCAGTGTATCAGGGGAGCTGTTTTTT
. | few | TRBJ1-1 | TRBV7-9 | CASSSLDRTNTEAFF | TGTGCCAGCAGCTCACTAGACAGAACGAACACTGAAGCTTTCTTT
TRBD1 | . | TRBJ1-1 | TRBV5-1 | CASSLEGASTEAFF | TGCGCCAGCAGCTTGGAGGGGGCGAGCACTGAAGCTTTCTTT
TRBD2 | . | TRBJ2-2 | TRBV29-1 | CSVVTSGSSRGELFF | TGCAGCGTTGTGACTAGCGGGAGCTCCAGGGGGGAGCTGTTTTTT
TRBD2 | many | TRBJ2-1 | TRBV11-1 | CASSLALTSGRSNEQFF | TGTGCCAGCAGCTTAGCCCTCACTAGCGGGAGAAGCAATGAGCAGTTCTTC
TRBD1 | many | TRBJ2-3 | TRBV2 | CASRWTGPDTQYF | TGTGCCAGCAGGTGGACAGGGCCAGATACGCAGTATTTT
. | many | TRBJ2-5 | TRBV3-1 | CASSYGVTQYF | TGTGCCAGCAGCTACGGTGTGACCCAGTACTTC
. | few | TRBJ2-1 | TRBV24-1 | CATSDVGEQFF | TGTGCCACCAGTGATGTGGGTGAGCAGTTCTTC
. | few | TRBJ1-1 | TRBV27 | CASRVSDRLNTEAFF | TGTGCCAGCAGGGTTTCGGATCGGCTGAACACTGAAGCTTTCTTT
. | . | TRBJ2-3 | TRBV27 | CASSPLGLRDTQYF | TGTGCCAGCAGCCCTCTGGGGCTTAGAGATACGCAGTATTTT
. | many | TRBJ2-2 | TRBV5-1 | CASSTRRAPHTGELFF | TGCGCCAGCAGCACCCGACGCGCACCCCACACCGGGGAGCTGTTTTTT
. | many | TRBJ1-5 | TRBV7-9 | CASSLWVGEDQPQHF | TGTGCCAGCAGCTTATGGGTAGGGGAAGATCAGCCCCAGCATTTT
TRBD1 | many | TRBJ2-3 | TRBV29-1 | CSVEGQGIRTDTQYF | TGCAGCGTTGAAGGACAGGGGATCCGCACAGATACGCAGTATTTT
. | many | TRBJ2-1 | TRBV4-1 | CASSQDWGHEQFF | TGCGCCAGCAGCCAAGATTGGGGCCATGAGCAGTTCTTC
TRBD2 | . | TRBJ2-5 | TRBV5-6 | CASSLELAGGLQETQYF | TGTGCCAGCAGCTTGGAGCTAGCGGGAGGACTCCAAGAGACCCAGTACTTC
TRBD1 | . | TRBJ1-1 | TRBV11-2 | CASSLAGGVNTEAFF | TGTGCCAGCAGCTTGGCAGGGGGGGTGAACACTGAAGCTTTCTTT
TRBD2 | few | TRBJ2-1 | TRBV5-1 | CASTNALAGGRDEQFF | TGCGCCAGCACAAATGCTCTAGCGGGAGGGCGGGATGAGCAGTTCTTC
TRBD1 | many | TRBJ1-4 | TRBV15 | CATSRGEQGDEKLFF | TGTGCCACCAGCAGAGGAGAGCAGGGGGATGAAAAACTGTTTTTT
. | . | TRBJ1-5 | TRBV11-2 | CASSLDTGNQPQHF | TGTGCCAGCAGCTTAGATACGGGAAATCAGCCCCAGCATTTT
TRBD1 | many | TRBJ1-1 | TRBV6-1 | CASSSRQGVNTEAFF | TGTGCCAGCAGCTCAAGACAGGGGGTGAACACTGAAGCTTTCTTT
TRBD2 | many | TRBJ2-1 | TRBV10-2 | CASSERAGASYNEQFF | TGCGCCAGCAGTGAGCGGGCGGGAGCCTCCTACAATGAGCAGTTCTTC
TRBD2 | many | TRBJ2-7 | TRBV20-1 | CSARDQGLAEPYEQYF | TGCAGTGCTAGAGATCAAGGTCTAGCGGAGCCCTACGAGCAGTACTTC
. | many | TRBJ1-1 | TRBV12-5 | CASGLAGNTEAFF | TGTGCTAGTGGTTTGGCAGGGAACACTGAAGCTTTCTTT
. | many | TRBJ2-5 | TRBV12-3/TRBV12-4 | CASSSIEGRETQYF | TGTGCCAGCAGTTCCATCGAGGGGCGAGAGACCCAGTACTTC
TRBD2 | few | TRBJ2-1 | TRBV2 | CASRAGGRYSDEQFF | TGTGCCAGCAGAGCGGGCGGGAGGTACTCGGATGAGCAGTTCTTC
TRBD2 | many | TRBJ2-1 | TRBV12-3/TRBV12-4 | CASTSGVAGYNEQFF | TGTGCCAGCACCTCCGGGGTAGCGGGATACAATGAGCAGTTCTTC
. | . | TRBJ1-1 | TRBV5-6 | CASSLLQGSTEAFF | TGTGCCAGCAGCTTGCTACAGGGAAGCACTGAAGCTTTCTTT
TRBD2 | few | TRBJ2-5 | TRBV27 | CASSLTLAGVETQYF | TGTGCCAGCAGTTTGACCCTAGCGGGAGTCGAGACCCAGTACTTC
. | many | TRBJ1-3 | TRBV29-1 | CSVAAVDGGNTIYF | TGCAGCGTTGCAGCCGTCGATGGCGGAAACACCATATATTTT
TRBD1 | . | TRBJ2-7 | TRBV7-2 | CASSQRSTGLVYEQYF | TGTGCCAGCAGCCAACGGTCGACAGGGCTGGTCTACGAGCAGTACTTC
. | many | TRBJ2-1 | TRBV12-3/TRBV12-4 | CASSTPSNEQFF | TGTGCCAGCAGCACCCCCAGCAATGAGCAGTTCTTC
. | few | TRBJ2-3 | TRBV4-2 | CASSQVGGTSTDTQYF | TGTGCCAGCAGCCAAGTAGGCGGGACTAGCACAGATACGCAGTATTTT
. | few | TRBJ2-1 | TRBV4-1 | CASSQDAYINEQFF | TGCGCCAGCAGCCAAGACGCCTATATCAATGAGCAGTTCTTC
. | few | TRBJ2-1 | TRBV24-1 | CATSVTNEQFF | TGTGCCACCAGTGTGACAAATGAGCAGTTCTTC
TRBD2 | many | TRBJ2-7 | TRBV12-3/TRBV12-4 | CASSFLREAEQYF | TGTGCCAGCAGTTTCTTGCGGGAGGCCGAGCAGTACTTC
TRBD1 | few | TRBJ2-7 | TRBV20-1 | CSASPYRGEQYF | TGCAGTGCTAGCCCATACAGGGGGGAGCAGTACTTC
TRBD1 | many | TRBJ2-2 | TRBV11-1 | CASSSPKRDRGRDTGELFF | TGTGCCAGCAGCTCACCAAAACGGGACAGGGGGCGAGACACCGGGGAGCTGTTTTTT
. | . | TRBJ2-1 | TRBV6-4 | CASSDSGRPGDEQFF | TGTGCCAGCAGTGACTCGGGTCGGCCAGGCGATGAGCAGTTCTTC
. | . | TRBJ1-2 | TRBV29-1 | CSVLNEGAPFYGYTF | TGCAGCGTTCTCAATGAGGGCGCCCCTTTCTATGGCTACACCTTC
TRBD1 | . | TRBJ2-1 | TRBV3-1 | CASSLGPGQGSYNEQFF | TGTGCCAGCAGCCTCGGCCCCGGACAGGGAAGCTACAATGAGCAGTTCTTC
TRBD2 | . | TRBJ2-1 | TRBV6-1 | CASSEGVAGGDEQFF | TGTGCCAGCAGTGAAGGGGTAGCGGGAGGCGATGAGCAGTTCTTC
. | few | TRBJ2-1 | TRBV7-9 | CASSREEGRRAGNEQFF | TGTGCCAGCAGCAGGGAGGAAGGGAGGCGGGCGGGCAATGAGCAGTTCTTC
. | many | TRBJ2-1 | TRBV20-1 | CSAPRGGVSYNEQFF | TGCAGTGCTCCTAGAGGGGGGGTATCCTACAATGAGCAGTTCTTC
TRBD1 | many | TRBJ2-1 | TRBV24-1 | CATRAGTGDLSSYNEQFF | TGTGCCACCCGGGCCGGGACAGGGGACTTGAGCTCCTACAATGAGCAGTTCTTC
TRBD2 | many | TRBJ2-3 | TRBV7-8 | CASSHPLAGGPDTQYF | TGTGCCAGCAGCCATCCCTTAGCGGGAGGGCCGGATACGCAGTATTTT
. | many | TRBJ1-1 | TRBV6-6 | CASSYEDTEAFF | TGTGCCAGCAGTTACGAGGACACTGAAGCTTTCTTT
. | many | TRBJ2-4 | TRBV20-1 | CSARDRGKSKNIQYF | TGCAGTGCTAGAGATCGAGGGAAGAGCAAAAACATTCAGTACTTC
. | many | TRBJ2-5 | TRBV7-9 | CASSYGQQETQYF | TGTGCCAGCAGCTACGGACAGCAAGAGACCCAGTACTTC